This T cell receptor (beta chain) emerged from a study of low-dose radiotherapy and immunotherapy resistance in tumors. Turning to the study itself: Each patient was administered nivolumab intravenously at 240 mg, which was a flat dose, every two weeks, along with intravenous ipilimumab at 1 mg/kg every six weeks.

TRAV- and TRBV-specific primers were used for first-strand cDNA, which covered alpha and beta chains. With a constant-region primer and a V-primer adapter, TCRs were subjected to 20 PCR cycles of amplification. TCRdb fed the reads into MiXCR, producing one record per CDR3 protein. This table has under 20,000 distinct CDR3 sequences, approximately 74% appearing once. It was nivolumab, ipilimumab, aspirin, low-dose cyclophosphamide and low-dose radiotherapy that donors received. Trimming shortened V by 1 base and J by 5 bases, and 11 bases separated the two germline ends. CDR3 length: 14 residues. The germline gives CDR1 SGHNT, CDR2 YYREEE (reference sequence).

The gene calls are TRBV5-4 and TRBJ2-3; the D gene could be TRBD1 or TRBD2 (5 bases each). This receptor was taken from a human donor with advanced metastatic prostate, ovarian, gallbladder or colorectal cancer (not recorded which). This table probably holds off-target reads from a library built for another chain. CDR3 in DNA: TGTGCCAGCAGCTTGCCGGGACGGGGAGATACGCAGTATTTT. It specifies CASSLPGRGDTQYF.